This record concerns one T cell receptor beta chain sequence. Its antigen has not been determined. Per-nucleotide qualities are absent, and no much larger clonotype sits a single base away. The library was produced with the immunoSEQ multiplex PCR assay. A mixture of 60 forward primers for TCR Vbeta segments and 13 reverse primers for TCR Jbeta segments was used in the multiplex PCR. Amplification of the CDR3 region of rearranged TCR beta genes was performed with a multiplex PCR assay on genomic DNA. On the Illumina HiSeq System, the amplified TCR beta libraries were sequenced as 87-base-pair reads. The study's processing was this. A later analysis tallied around 87 million unique TCR beta chains across the 700 or so repertoires, and around 12 million of those chains were shared by two or more donors. Raw reads were error-corrected and collapsed into unique sequences by a nearest-neighbor algorithm in which closely related sequences were merged to remove PCR and sequencing errors. V, D and J gene segments were assigned by aligning CDR3 sequences to IMGT reference sequences. Each retained sequence needed at least a six-nucleotide match to both a V gene segment and a J gene segment. Rearrangements were called productive when the CDR3 lacked stop codons and stayed in frame with V and J; all others were non-productive. CDR3 was defined according to IMGT convention as the region running from the second conserved V-encoded cysteine to the conserved J-encoded phenylalanine. In an earlier analysis of around 640 of the donors, sequences lacking an unambiguous match to a single V gene segment were excluded. In an earlier analysis of 587 of the donors, V segments were called functional above 56.7% productive rearrangements and were called segregating when the between-donor standard deviation exceeded 5%. A statistical classification framework was built to diagnose cytomegalovirus status from the catalog of TCR beta chain sequences. In a later analysis, TCR nucleotide sequences were compared against IMGT/GENE-DB human TR gene sequences so that V and J genes could be assigned. The TCRdist pipeline was used in a later analysis to assign CDR3 sequences and most-parsimonious VDJ recombination scenarios. In a later analysis, each TCR beta chain was defined by its CDR3 amino acid sequence together with its V-gene family, and reads without a unique V-gene family were excluded. A later analysis removed roughly 590 highly shared, low-generation-probability nucleotide sequences to deal with suspected cross-contamination and a sequencing artifact. For each public chain, a later analysis derived a clonal expansion index from normalized ranks of inferred template counts within each repertoire. Generation probabilities in a later analysis came from a VDJ recombination model fitted to out-of-frame rearrangements, and those results were checked against IGoR. In a later analysis, hypergeometric tests were used to score TCR-TCR, TCR-HLA and TCR-CMV co-occurrence, with a repertoire-size bias correction applied to TCR pairs. In a later analysis, false discovery rates were estimated by permuting HLA or CMV assignments 20 times. In a later analysis, co-occurring TCRs were grouped with DBSCAN, and TCRdist sequence similarity was added when clustering was performed within HLA-allele-positive subsets. Repertoires with fewer than 30,000 or more than 120,000 public chains were left out of co-occurrence clustering, as were five repertoires with anomalous nucleotide sharing. The table was pulled from immuneACCESS by TCRdb, which kept in-frame rearrangements only. Such tables lose some clones; where checked, under half of the loss comes from unresolved V genes, and the rest has no known cause. V and J calls and clone size follow that table, whereas D and trimming were derived from the DNA. The sample table records about 150,000 clones; roughly 74% of these occur just once. The ten largest clonotypes hold 2.8% of the sample.

This record comes from a study of cytomegalovirus exposure and HLA in healthy donors (dated by TCRdb to 2016 to 2017). About the full investigation: An earlier analysis of approximately 550 of the donors reported approximately 300 Gb of sequence data and some 120 million unique TCR beta sequences from 150 million to 200 million T cells. A later analysis re-analyzed previously published TCR beta repertoires from 550 to 700 donors and added high-resolution HLA genotyping to study TCR occurrence patterns. Donor age, sex, ethnicity and CMV serostatus were compiled together with the repertoire data. Among roughly 400 genotyped donors of the cohort, an average of around 250,000 unique TCR beta nucleotide sequences was sequenced per donor, of which about 19% were non-productive. An earlier analysis of nearly 600 of the donors applied high-throughput TCR beta sequencing to assess whether each TCR beta V gene segment acted as functional or pseudogenic. The study used immunosequencing to profile the T cell repertoires of 666 subjects and linked those repertoires to cytomegalovirus serostatus. Besides the first cohort of under 700 subjects, a separate validation cohort made up of 120 different subjects was used. Rather than drawing on any new phenotypic data, the later analysis identified candidate immune exposures from TCR beta sequences and the way those sequences occurred across donors. HLA typing included class I and class II loci at four-digit resolution. Typing coverage differed by locus: A, B, C, DRB1 and DQB1 were typed in roughly 620-640 donors, DQA1 in about 500, DPA1 in 600 to 610, and DPB1 in just under 480. Every discovery cohort repertoire had been produced on one sequencing platform. A later genetic analysis took genome-wide SNP genotypes for about three fifths of the 666 donors and used that subset as a discovery cohort. The study was designed to test whether signatures of past pathogen exposure could be identified by cataloging public T cell receptors. To predict cytomegalovirus infection status, the study combined high-throughput TCR immunosequencing, statistical association of individual TCRs with disease status, and machine learning. Roughly 310 gigabases of sequencing data and approximately 84 million unique TCR sequences were included in an early release covering about 600 HLA-typed donors. The genetic ancestry cluster associated with self-reported Caucasian donors included 65% to 90% of the roughly 360 genotyped donors. A handful of DR-DQ haplotypes were handled as single units for association and clustering because linkage in the cohort was strong. Here is what the overall study found, with its caveats: In a later analysis, several top co-occurrence clusters were reported to appear linked to parvovirus B19, influenza, CMV and Epstein-Barr virus. Some IMGT-functional V segments, including TRBV6-2 and TRBV6-3, could not be told apart with the 87-base-pair reads, so those segments were excluded. According to a later genetic analysis, donors in an Asian-associated ancestry cluster had fewer N-insertions in productive TCRs than the approximately 670-donor mean. In vitro tests confirmed that three of the cytomegalovirus-associated TCR beta chains recognize cytomegalovirus antigens. Across donors, most TCR sequences were observed very rarely, whereas some public TCRs were present in many individuals. A further reported finding was that TCR beta sequences accurately predicted the HLA-A and HLA-B alleles for most subjects in the first cohort. A later genetic analysis associated a missense DCLRE1C variant with V-gene and J-gene trimming of TCR beta chains, and an independent cohort replicated the association. Cytomegalovirus status was reported to be diagnosed by the classifier with high specificity and sensitivity in both the original and validation cohorts. Because some donors lacked HLA typing at each locus, the association tests relied only on the typed subset. A later analysis found that most CMV-associated TCR beta chains appeared HLA-restricted, with HLA associations seemingly driven largely by CMV exposure. A group of highly shared sequence variants was considered likely to be a technical artifact of the sequencing pipeline. It was suggested by the authors that the approach could potentially be generalized to other disease states and immunological phenotypes. In this cohort, only TCR beta chains were sequenced, and detectable features were limited by the absence of alpha or paired-chain data. In a later analysis, HLA-associated TCR beta chains showed more clonal expansion and lower generation probabilities than non-associated chains that were equally common. The presence/absence analyses assumed that sequencing depth was roughly uniform across donors, and that assumption may not be true. Linkage disequilibrium might explain the correlated functional status among segregating V segments, but an unknown experimental factor could not be ruled out. When HLA alleles, especially DR and DQ, strongly co-occurred, attributing TCR associations to individual alleles was difficult. Specific HLA alleles were associated with 16,951 TCR beta sequences at a false discovery rate of 0.05 in a later analysis. The only immune exposure information available for the cohort was CMV serostatus. Because counts were too low, 15 or so rarely observed V segments, including chromosome 9 orphons, were excluded from the earlier analysis of some 540 of the donors. In an earlier analysis of roughly 560 of the donors, most TCR beta V segments were observed in productive rearrangements about 87% or about 30% of the time, broadly matching IMGT annotations. In a later analysis, TCR association rates were found to vary across HLA loci, with the most associated TCRs seen for DRB1 alleles and the fewest for HLA-C alleles. The study gave a list of roughly 150 TCR beta chains associated with cytomegalovirus.

The cysteine opens and the phenylalanine closes a CDR3 of 15 amino acids. CDR3 DNA only is kept here, 45 bases in frame from base 1. The trim is 5 bases for V and 4 bases for J, with a gap of 17 bases between the germline ends. As encoded in the germline V gene, CDR1 is SNHLY while CDR2 is FYNNEI. The cohort was made up of around 720 healthy bone marrow donors. All cohort members were sampled while nominally healthy, although unrecorded immune exposures were likely present. The donor was CMV seronegative and was included in the group of a few hundred seronegative cohort members. A peripheral blood sample was provided by each donor, and peripheral blood mononuclear cells were used for TCR beta sequencing. Genomic DNA extraction from the blood cell samples was performed with the Qiagen DNeasy Blood Extraction Kit.

The chain uses TRBV2 and TRBJ1-2; there is no confident call for the D gene. The sample consisted of PBMCs. The clonotype comes from a man younger than 35 in good health and CMV-seronegative. In nucleotides, the sequence is TGTGCCAGCAGTCAACGGGGAGACCCGTTCTATGGCTACACCTTC. Its protein reads: CASSQRGDPFYGYTF. Here the CDR3 is joined to the reference TRBV2 and TRBJ1-2 genes, and the full variable domain is: EPEVTQTPSHQVTQMGQEVILRCVPISNHLYFYWYRQILGQKVEFLVSFYNNEISEKSEIFDDQFSVERPDGSNFTLKIRSTKLEDSAMYFCASSQRGDPFYGYTFGSGTRLTVV.